This TCR beta chain was sequenced during a study of post-analysis software for immune sequencing data. Study conclusions and caveats: Five TRBV segments appeared more often in patients than in controls, and TRBV5-6, TRBV5-1 and TRBV20-1 were among these. Compared with controls, patients showed significantly lower normalized Chao1 diversity.

Libraries were made from TCR beta cDNA, and they carried unique molecular identifiers. TCRdb ran MiXCR on the PCR reads and lists one entry per CDR3 protein. The table includes over 300,000 distinct CDR3 sequences, approximately 38% detected once. This clonotype was found a few times. Antigen specificity is unknown. CDR3 length equals 15 residues. V dropped 6 bases and J dropped 12 bases, with 30 bases sitting between them. Germline CDR1 reads DFQATT; CDR2 reads SNEGSKA (reference sequence). Specimen: blood. The receptor's source is a girl aged 10-17 years with multiple sclerosis. The V call is TRBV20-1, the J call TRBJ2-7; perhaps TRBD2 as D (6 bases). CDR3 in amino acids: CSASMTGDGSLGAYF. The CDR3 DNA reads as TGCAGTGCCTCGATGACGGGAGACGGATCTCTCGGCGCGTACTTC.